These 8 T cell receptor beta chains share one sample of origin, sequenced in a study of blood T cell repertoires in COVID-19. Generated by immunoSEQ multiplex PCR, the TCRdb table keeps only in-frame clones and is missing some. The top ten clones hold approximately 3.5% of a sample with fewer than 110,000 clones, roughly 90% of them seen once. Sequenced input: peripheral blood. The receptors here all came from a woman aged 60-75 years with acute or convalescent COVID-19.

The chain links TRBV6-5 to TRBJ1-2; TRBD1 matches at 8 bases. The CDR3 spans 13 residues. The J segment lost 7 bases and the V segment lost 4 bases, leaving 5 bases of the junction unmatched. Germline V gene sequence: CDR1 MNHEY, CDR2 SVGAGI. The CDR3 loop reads CASSFQGAPGYTF. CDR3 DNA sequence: TGTGCCAGCAGTTTTCAGGGGGCTCCTGGCTACACCTTC.

CDR3 bases: TGTGCCAGCAGTTCAGGACAGGTCTATGGCTACACCTTC. Translating gives CASSSGQVYGYTF. The chain uses TRBV27 and TRBJ1-2, with 7 bases aligning to TRBD1. The CDR3 runs 13 residues. V gave up 4 bases and J gave up 4 bases; unmatched junction bases: 3. From germline, CDR1 is MNHEY and CDR2 SMNVEV (reference sequence).

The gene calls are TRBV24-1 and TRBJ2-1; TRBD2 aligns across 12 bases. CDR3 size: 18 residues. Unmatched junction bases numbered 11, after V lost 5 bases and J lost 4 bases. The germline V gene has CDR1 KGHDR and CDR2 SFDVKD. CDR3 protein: CATSGGIGTSGLYNEQFF. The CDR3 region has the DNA TGTGCCACCAGTGGGGGAATAGGGACTAGCGGGTTATACAATGAGCAGTTCTTC.

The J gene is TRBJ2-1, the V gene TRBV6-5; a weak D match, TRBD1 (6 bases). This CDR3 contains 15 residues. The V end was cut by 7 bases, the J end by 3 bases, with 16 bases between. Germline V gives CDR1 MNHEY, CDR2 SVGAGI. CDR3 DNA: TGTGCCAGCATCGTAGGGGGTAGCTACTACAATGAGCAGTTCTTC. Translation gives CASIVGGSYYNEQFF.

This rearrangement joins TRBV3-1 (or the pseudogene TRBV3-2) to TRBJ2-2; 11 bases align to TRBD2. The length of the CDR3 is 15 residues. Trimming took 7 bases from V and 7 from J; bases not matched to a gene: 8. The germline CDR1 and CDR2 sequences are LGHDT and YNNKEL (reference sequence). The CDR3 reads CASTQLAGGGGELFF. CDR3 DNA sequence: TGTGCCAGCACCCAGCTAGCGGGAGGTGGCGGGGAGCTGTTTTTT.

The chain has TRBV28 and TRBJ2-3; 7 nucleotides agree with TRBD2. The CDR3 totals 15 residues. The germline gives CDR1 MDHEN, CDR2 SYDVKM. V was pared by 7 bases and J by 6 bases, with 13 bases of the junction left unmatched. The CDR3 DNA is TGTGCCAGCACCCTTTCCCAAGTTAGCGGGGATACGCAGTATTTT. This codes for CASTLSQVSGDTQYF. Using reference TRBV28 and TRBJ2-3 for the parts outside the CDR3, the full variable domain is DVKVTQSSRYLVKRTGEKVFLECVQDMDHENMFWYRQDPGLGLRLIYFSYDVKMKEKGDIPEGYSVSREKKERFSLILESASTNQTSMYLCASTLSQVSGDTQYFGPGTRLTVL.

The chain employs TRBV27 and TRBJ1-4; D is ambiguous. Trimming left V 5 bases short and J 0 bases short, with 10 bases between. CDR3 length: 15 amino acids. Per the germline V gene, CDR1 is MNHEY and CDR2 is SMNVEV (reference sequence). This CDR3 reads CASSIGSATNEKLFF. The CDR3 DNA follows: TGTGCCAGCAGTATAGGGAGTGCAACTAATGAAAAACTGTTTTTT.

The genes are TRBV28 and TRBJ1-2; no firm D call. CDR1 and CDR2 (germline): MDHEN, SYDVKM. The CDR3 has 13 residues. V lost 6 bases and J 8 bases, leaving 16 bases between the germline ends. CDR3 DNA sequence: TGTGCCAGCAGCCCAGCGCGGGAGAACGGCTACACCTTC. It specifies CASSPARENGYTF.